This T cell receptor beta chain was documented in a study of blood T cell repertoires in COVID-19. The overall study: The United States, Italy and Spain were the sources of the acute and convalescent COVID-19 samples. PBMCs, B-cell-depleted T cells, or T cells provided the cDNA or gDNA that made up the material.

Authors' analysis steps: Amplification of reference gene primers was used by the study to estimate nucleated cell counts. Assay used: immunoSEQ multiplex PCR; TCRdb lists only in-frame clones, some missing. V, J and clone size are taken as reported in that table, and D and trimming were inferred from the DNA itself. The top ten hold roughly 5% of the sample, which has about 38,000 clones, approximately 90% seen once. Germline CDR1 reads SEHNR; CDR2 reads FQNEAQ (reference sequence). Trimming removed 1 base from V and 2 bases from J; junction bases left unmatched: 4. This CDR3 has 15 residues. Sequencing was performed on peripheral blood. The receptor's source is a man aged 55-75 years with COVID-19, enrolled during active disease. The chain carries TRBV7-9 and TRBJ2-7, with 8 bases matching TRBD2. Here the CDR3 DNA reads TGTGCCAGCAGCTTAGATCGGGAGGGCCCCTACGAGCAGTACTTC. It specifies CASSLDREGPYEQYF.